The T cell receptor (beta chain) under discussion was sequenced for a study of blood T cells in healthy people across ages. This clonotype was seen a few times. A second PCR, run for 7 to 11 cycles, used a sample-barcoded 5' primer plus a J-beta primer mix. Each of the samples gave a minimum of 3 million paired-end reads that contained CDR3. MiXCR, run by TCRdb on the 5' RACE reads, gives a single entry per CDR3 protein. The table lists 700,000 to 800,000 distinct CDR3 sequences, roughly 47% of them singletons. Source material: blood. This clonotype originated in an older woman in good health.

The CDR3 is CSARPTSGRSYEQYF. CDR3 nucleotides: TGCAGTGCTAGACCGACTAGCGGGAGATCCTACGAGCAGTACTTC. V usage is TRBV20-1 and J usage is TRBJ2-7; TRBD2 aligns across 12 bases. V lost 2 bases, J lost 1 base, and 3 bases stayed unmatched. The CDR3 length is 15 residues. CDR1 and CDR2 (germline): DFQATT, SNEGSKA (reference sequence).